The rows below give T cell receptor beta chains drawn from one sample of a study of vaccination effects on CD4 cells after COVID-19. Only in-frame clones appear in the TCRdb table, and some are missing; sequencing was by immunoSEQ multiplex PCR. In the table there are 40,000 to 50,000 clones, approximately 70% of which are singletons. Antigen specificity for these receptors is unknown. The specimen comprised CD4+ T cells from PBMCs cultured with a peptide pool, sampled before COVID-19 vaccination. The receptor set was obtained from a human donor who had a prior SARS-CoV-2 infection. The CDR3 runs from the conserved cysteine through the conserved F or W. A D gene is named only where the DNA matches it firmly. Only some rows state a clone size, as once, few, many or a class for expanded clones.

>14|medium-sized|.|TRBJ1-6|TRBV7-3
CASSLRGGGSPLHF
TGTGCCAGCAGCTTAAGAGGGGGAGGTTCACCCCTCCACTTT
>13|.|.|TRBJ2-5|TRBV11-3
CASSLAGVETQYF
TGTGCCAGCAGCTTAGCAGGGGTTGAGACCCAGTACTTC
>12|.|.|TRBJ2-7|TRBV10-3
CAIRSQGYEQYF
TGTGCCATCAGGTCCCAGGGCTACGAGCAGTACTTC
>19|.|TRBD1|TRBJ1-4|TRBV11-3
CASSLVAPAQGATNEKLFF
TGTGCCAGCAGCTTAGTCGCACCGGCACAGGGGGCAACTAATGAAAAACTGTTTTTT
>13|.|.|TRBJ1-2|TRBV20-1
CSASDSQNYGYTF
TGCAGTGCTAGTGACAGTCAAAACTATGGCTACACCTTC
>12|.|.|TRBJ2-7|TRBV14
CASSPADRGQYF
TGTGCCAGCAGCCCCGCCGATCGCGGGCAGTACTTC
>16|.|.|TRBJ2-5|TRBV15
CATSPGRGQPQETQYF
TGTGCCACCAGCCCCGGGAGGGGACAGCCACAAGAGACCCAGTACTTC
>11|.|.|TRBJ2-3|TRBV20-1
CSVRVADTQYF
TGCAGTGTAAGGGTCGCAGATACGCAGTATTTT
>16|few|TRBD1|TRBJ2-2|TRBV4-2
CASSYGQVAGTGELFF
TGTGCCAGCAGCTACGGACAGGTGGCGGGCACCGGGGAGCTGTTTTTT
>14|few|.|TRBJ1-2|TRBV7-9
CASSLEGTAGGYTF
TGTGCCAGCAGCTTAGAGGGCACCGCGGGGGGCTACACCTTC
>11|.|.|TRBJ2-3|TRBV19
CASSYGDTQYF
TGTGCCAGTAGTTACGGAGATACGCAGTATTTT
>10|.|.|TRBJ1-1|TRBV19
CACPFTEAFF
TGTGCTTGCCCGTTCACTGAAGCTTTCTTT
>14|.|TRBD2|TRBJ2-7|TRBV11-2
CASRNSGGTYEQYF
TGTGCCAGCAGGAACAGCGGGGGGACCTACGAGCAGTACTTC
>18|.|.|TRBJ2-1|TRBV2
CASSEALSGRSSYNEQFF
TGTGCCAGCAGTGAAGCGCTCAGCGGGCGAAGCTCCTACAATGAGCAGTTCTTC
>12|.|TRBD1|TRBJ1-1|TRBV29-1
CSVGQGNTEAFF
TGCAGCGTGGGACAGGGGAACACTGAAGCTTTCTTT
>13|once|.|TRBJ2-2|TRBV2
CASRADITGELFF
TGTGCCAGCAGGGCGGACATCACCGGGGAGCTGTTTTTT
>15|.|TRBD1|TRBJ1-2|TRBV6-5
CASRREQDRAGGYTF
TGTGCCAGCAGAAGAGAACAGGACAGGGCGGGTGGCTACACCTTC
>15|.|TRBD2|TRBJ2-5|TRBV4-3
CASSQGAGEGETQYF
TGCGCCAGCAGCCAAGGAGCGGGAGAGGGAGAGACCCAGTACTTC
>15|few|.|TRBJ1-3|TRBV7-9
CASSLGVGYGNTIYF
TGTGCCAGCAGCTTAGGTGTGGGTTATGGAAACACCATATATTTT
>15|.|.|TRBJ2-5|TRBV9
CASSFGMFRGETQYF
TGTGCCAGCAGCTTTGGGATGTTCCGAGGAGAGACCCAGTACTTC
>14|.|.|TRBJ1-2|TRBV9
CASSVDGTNYGYTF
TGTGCCAGCAGCGTAGACGGTACTAACTATGGCTACACCTTC
>13|.|.|TRBJ2-5|TRBV5-1
CASSLEIQETQYF
TGCGCCAGCAGCTTGGAAATACAAGAGACCCAGTACTTC
>16|.|TRBD1|TRBJ1-2|TRBV29-1
CSVWSLGQGADYGYTF
TGCAGCGTTTGGTCCCTAGGACAGGGGGCGGACTATGGCTACACCTTC
>14|.|.|TRBJ2-1|TRBV11-3
CASSQGPTRADQFF
TGTGCCAGCAGCCAAGGACCAACCCGGGCGGACCAGTTCTTC
>14|.|.|TRBJ2-7|TRBV6-5
CASTRGGGSYEQYF
TGTGCCAGCACCCGGGGAGGCGGCAGTTACGAGCAGTACTTC
>15|.|.|TRBJ2-1|TRBV18
CASSLRRGSYNEQFF
TGTGCCAGCTCACTTCGCAGGGGCTCCTACAATGAGCAGTTCTTC
>12|.|.|TRBJ1-5|TRBV12-3/TRBV12-4
CASSFSNQPQHF
TGTGCCAGCAGTTTCTCCAATCAGCCCCAGCATTTT
>16|.|.|TRBJ2-3|TRBV7-8
CASSLELPASTDTQYF
TGTGCCAGCAGCTTAGAGCTCCCGGCTAGCACAGATACGCAGTATTTT
>15|.|TRBD2|TRBJ2-5|TRBV19
CASTFTSGVQETQYF
TGTGCCAGTACCTTTACTAGCGGGGTGCAAGAGACCCAGTACTTC
>14|few|.|TRBJ1-5|TRBV28
CASSLHARVQPQHF
TGTGCCAGCAGTTTACATGCCCGGGTTCAGCCCCAGCATTTT
>16|.|.|TRBJ2-1|TRBV6-1
CASSEFLGQPKDEQFF
TGTGCCAGCAGTGAATTTCTAGGGCAGCCGAAGGATGAGCAGTTCTTC
>13|.|.|TRBJ1-1|TRBV16
CASSQSQGTEAFF
TGTGCCAGCAGCCAATCGCAGGGCACTGAAGCTTTCTTT
>15|.|TRBD1|TRBJ2-7|TRBV5-4
CASSLQGAVSYEQYF
TGTGCCAGCAGCCTCCAGGGGGCGGTATCCTACGAGCAGTACTTC
>15|.|TRBD2|TRBJ2-7|TRBV6-2/TRBV6-3
CASSRVPGGLTKQYF
TGTGCCAGCAGTAGGGTTCCGGGAGGGCTTACAAAGCAGTACTTC
>15|.|.|TRBJ2-1|TRBV7-3
CASSLIGREYDEQFF
TGTGCCAGCAGCTTAATTGGCAGGGAGTATGATGAGCAGTTCTTC
>15|.|TRBD2|TRBJ2-1|TRBV5-6
CASSSDGRAENEQFF
TGTGCCAGCAGCTCGGACGGGAGGGCCGAGAATGAGCAGTTCTTC
>17|.|TRBD2|TRBJ2-3|TRBV7-8
CASSLAGGGSLLDTQYF
TGTGCCAGCAGCTTGGCAGGTGGCGGGAGTCTCTTAGATACGCAGTATTTT
>12|.|TRBD1|TRBJ2-7|TRBV5-6
CASSPGQGQQYF
TGTGCCAGCAGCCCGGGACAGGGGCAGCAGTACTTC
>16|.|.|TRBJ1-1|TRBV11-3
CASSKEGGHMNTEAFF
TGTGCCAGCAGCAAAGAAGGGGGTCACATGAACACTGAAGCTTTCTTT
>15|.|TRBD1|TRBJ2-7|TRBV5-4
CASSLSTGVSYEQYF
TGTGCCAGCAGCTTGAGCACAGGGGTATCCTACGAGCAGTACTTC
>16|.|.|TRBJ1-2|TRBV4-1
CASSPFPKTSNYGYTF
TGCGCCAGCAGCCCCTTTCCAAAGACAAGCAACTATGGCTACACCTTC
>13|.|.|TRBJ1-1|TRBV29-1
CSVDRGYNTEAFF
TGCAGCGTGGACCGGGGCTACAACACTGAAGCTTTCTTT
>15|.|TRBD1|TRBJ1-1|TRBV9
CASSVDGTANTEAFF
TGTGCCAGCAGCGTAGACGGGACAGCAAACACTGAAGCTTTCTTT
>15|.|TRBD2|TRBJ2-1|TRBV7-3
CASSLRGGTNNEQFF
TGTGCCAGCAGCTTACGGGGGGGGACGAACAATGAGCAGTTCTTC
>14|few|.|TRBJ2-5|TRBV3-1/TRBV3-2
CASSQWGPRETQYF
TGTGCCAGCAGCCAGTGGGGCCCTCGGGAGACCCAGTACTTC
>17|few|TRBD2|TRBJ2-5|TRBV3-1/TRBV3-2
CASSPPSGGPHQETQYF
TGTGCCAGCAGCCCTCCTAGCGGGGGGCCACACCAAGAGACCCAGTACTTC
>13|.|.|TRBJ2-7|TRBV12-3/TRBV12-4
CASSFRQGTEQYF
TGTGCCAGCAGTTTTCGGCAGGGGACCGAGCAGTACTTC
>14|.|.|TRBJ2-1|TRBV6-5
CASSYRETDNEQFF
TGTGCCAGCAGTTACCGGGAGACGGACAATGAGCAGTTCTTC
>15|.|TRBD2|TRBJ2-1|TRBV29-1
CSVEGGRESYNEQFF
TGCAGCGTTGAAGGCGGGAGGGAGTCCTACAATGAGCAGTTCTTC
>14|.|.|TRBJ2-3|TRBV9
CASSVGTYADTQYF
TGTGCCAGCAGCGTAGGGACCTATGCAGATACGCAGTATTTT
>16|once|.|TRBJ1-6|TRBV6-5
CASSYSTRRDNSPLHF
TGTGCCAGCAGTTACTCGACAAGGCGTGACAATTCACCCCTCCACTTT
>13|few|.|TRBJ1-2|TRBV5-6
CASSFGADYGYTF
TGTGCCAGCAGCTTTGGGGCCGACTATGGCTACACCTTC
>17|.|TRBD1|TRBJ2-2|TRBV4-3
CASSQEFGQGMAGELFF
TGCGCCAGCAGCCAAGAATTCGGACAGGGGATGGCCGGGGAGCTGTTTTTT
>14|.|.|TRBJ2-7|TRBV18
CASSPTYNSYEQYF
TGTGCCAGCTCACCAACCTACAATTCCTACGAGCAGTACTTC